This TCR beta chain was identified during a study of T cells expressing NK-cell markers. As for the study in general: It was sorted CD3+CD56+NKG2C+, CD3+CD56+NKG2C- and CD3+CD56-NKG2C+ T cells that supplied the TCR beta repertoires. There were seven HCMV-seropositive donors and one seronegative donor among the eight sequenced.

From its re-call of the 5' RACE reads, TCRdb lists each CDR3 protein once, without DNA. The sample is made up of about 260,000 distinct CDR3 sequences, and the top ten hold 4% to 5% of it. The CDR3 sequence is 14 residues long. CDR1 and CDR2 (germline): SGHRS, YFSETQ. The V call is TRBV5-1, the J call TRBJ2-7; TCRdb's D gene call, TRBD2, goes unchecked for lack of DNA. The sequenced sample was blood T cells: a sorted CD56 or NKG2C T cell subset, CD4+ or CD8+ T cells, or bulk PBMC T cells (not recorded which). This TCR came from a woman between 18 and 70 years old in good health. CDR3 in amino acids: CASSSQSEAYEQYF.